These 25 T cell receptor beta chains came from one sample sequenced in a study of blood T cell repertoires in COVID-19. TCRdb's table, derived via immunoSEQ multiplex PCR, lists solely in-frame clones and lacks some. The top ten hold 2% to 3% of the sample, which has a few hundred thousand clones, 80% to 95% seen once. Material for sequencing was peripheral blood. The receptors originated from a person aged 18 to 30 with COVID-19, enrolled during active disease.

The chain has TRBV24-1 and TRBJ2-1; D call uncertain. V gave up 0 bases and J gave up 0 bases, with 8 bases separating them. This CDR3 has 16 amino acids. Germline-derived CDR1 and CDR2 are KGHDR and SFDVKD. CDR3 sequence: CATSDLLGSSYNEQFF. The CDR3 DNA sequence: TGTGCCACCAGTGATTTGCTCGGTAGCTCCTACAATGAGCAGTTCTTC.

The rearrangement links TRBV6-5 to TRBJ1-6, with TRBD1 identical over 10 bases. The trim removed 9 bases at V and 5 bases at J, leaving 4 bases unmatched. This CDR3 has 14 amino acids. The germline CDR1 and CDR2 sequences are MNHEY and SVGAGI. The CDR3 loop reads CASPGQGNNSPLHF. In DNA form, the CDR3 reads TGTGCCAGTCCGGGACAGGGGAATAATTCACCCCTCCACTTT.

The rearrangement joins TRBV11-1 to TRBJ2-1; 7 bases align to TRBD2. Germline loops: CDR1 SGHAT, CDR2 FQDESV (reference sequence). Trimming at V came to 1 base and at J to 0 bases, leaving 3 bases not matched to a gene. The CDR3 length is 16 residues. In DNA form, the CDR3 reads TGTGCCAGCAGCTTAGGGCGGGGGAGCTCCTACAATGAGCAGTTCTTC. Protein sequence: CASSLGRGSSYNEQFF.

The CDR3 sequence: CASSFEGGTQYF. CDR3 coding DNA: TGTGCCAGCAGCTTTGAGGGCGGTACGCAGTATTTT. This chain links TRBV7-8 with TRBJ2-3; a possible D gene is TRBD2 (5 bases). The CDR3 runs 12 residues. Germline V gives CDR1 SGHVS, CDR2 FQNEAQ. V gave up 3 bases and J gave up 8 bases, with 9 bases separating them. The variable domain in full, completed from reference TRBV7-8 and TRBJ2-3, reads GAGVSQSPRYKVAKRGQDVALRCDPISGHVSLFWYQQALGQGPEFLTYFQNEAQLDKSGLPSDRFFAERPEGSVSTLKIQRTQQEDSAVYLCASSFEGGTQYFGPGTRLTVL.

The chain links TRBV7-9 to TRBJ2-3, with D possibly being TRBD1 (6 bases). The V gene lost 4 bases and the J gene lost 4 bases, with 15 bases spanning the gap. Germline lookup yields CDR1 SEHNR and CDR2 FQNEAQ (reference sequence). There are 15 residues in the CDR3. The CDR3 DNA sequence: TGTGCCAGCAGCTCCTTGGGGGACAACGCAGATACGCAGTATTTT. This gives the protein CASSSLGDNADTQYF.

The chain employs TRBV7-8 and TRBJ2-1; D perhaps matches TRBD2 (6 bases). The V gene's germline CDR1 is SGHVS and CDR2 FQNEAQ. With 5 bases removed from V and 1 base from J, the gap between germline ends came to 12 bases. This CDR3 has 15 amino acids. Here the CDR3 reads CASSARLGSYNEQFF. CDR3 DNA: TGTGCCAGCAGCGCTAGACTAGGGTCCTACAATGAGCAGTTCTTC.

The J gene is TRBJ1-3, the V gene TRBV10-3; 9 bases fit TRBD1. The germline gives CDR1 ENHRY, CDR2 SYGVKD. CDR3 length: 14 amino acids. V lost 6 bases to trimming and J lost 2 bases; unmatched junction nucleotides: 2. The CDR3 nucleotides are TGTGCCATCAGCGGACAGGGGACTGGAAACACCATATATTTT. Residues: CAISGQGTGNTIYF.

This chain links TRBV4-3 with TRBJ1-1; no firm D call. V gave up 0 bases and J gave up 5 bases, with 16 bases separating them. The CDR3 is made up of 16 amino acids. Germline V CDR1 and CDR2: LGHNA, YSLEER. CDR3 coding DNA: TGCGCCAGCAGCCAAGACAGCGGGAGAGGTCGGACTGAAGCTTTCTTT. Its protein product is CASSQDSGRGRTEAFF.

The chain links TRBV5-3 to TRBJ2-2, with 9 bases aligning to TRBD2. TRBV5-3 carries the ORF label, with uncertain function. This CDR3 contains 19 residues. The trim removed 4 bases at V and 6 bases at J, leaving 19 bases unmatched. CDR3 bases: TGTGCCAGAAGCCCCGCCGGGTGTTTTAGCGGGAGAAAGCCCGGGGAGCTGTTTTTT. This sequence encodes CARSPAGCFSGRKPGELFF.

This clone was seen once. The genes are TRBV18 and TRBJ1-3; 10 nucleotides line up with TRBD1. Germline V gene sequence: CDR1 KGHSH, CDR2 LQKENI. CDR3 length: 16 amino acids. The junction had 5 bases not matched to a gene; V was cut back by 6 bases and J by 0 bases. The chain's CDR3 is CASSPTGGGSGNTIYF. As DNA, the CDR3 is TGTGCCAGCTCTCCGACAGGGGGCGGCTCTGGAAACACCATATATTTT.

The chain couples TRBV4-1 to TRBJ1-2; D gene uncertain. This CDR3 has 16 residues. Deletions cut 1 base from V and 6 bases from J, with 18 bases between. CDR1 is MGHRA, CDR2 YSYEKL, per germline. This chain's CDR3 is CASSQGGVAGPNGYTF. The CDR3 nucleotides read TGCGCCAGCAGCCAAGGCGGGGTAGCCGGCCCTAATGGCTACACCTTC.

The chain recombines TRBV28 with TRBJ2-1; 9 nucleotides agree with TRBD2. Trimming at V came to 3 bases and at J to 9 bases, leaving 6 bases not matched to a gene. Per germline, CDR1 MDHEN and CDR2 SYDVKM. The CDR3 is 14 residues long. This CDR3 reads CASSFMREGGEQFF. Written as DNA, the CDR3 is TGTGCCAGCAGTTTCATGCGGGAGGGGGGTGAGCAGTTCTTC. The variable domain in full, completed from reference TRBV28 and TRBJ2-1, reads DVKVTQSSRYLVKRTGEKVFLECVQDMDHENMFWYRQDPGLGLRLIYFSYDVKMKEKGDIPEGYSVSREKKERFSLILESASTNQTSMYLCASSFMREGGEQFFGPGTRLTVL.

The V and J genes are TRBV18 and TRBJ2-1, with D possibly being TRBD2 (6 bases). This CDR3 is 13 amino acids long. From germline, CDR1 is KGHSH and CDR2 LQKENI. V was pared by 3 bases and J by 5 bases, with 8 bases between. The CDR3 sequence: CASSPRLDNEQFF. The CDR3 DNA follows: TGTGCCAGCTCACCCCGACTAGACAATGAGCAGTTCTTC.

The V call is TRBV6-2 or TRBV6-3, the J call TRBJ1-5; D might be TRBD1 (6 bases). The CDR3 runs 14 residues. V was clipped by 5 bases and J by 4 bases, with 12 bases between them. Germline assignment: CDR1 MNHEY and CDR2 SVGEGT. CDR3 DNA sequence: TGTGCCAGCAGTCAACAGGGTGGGAATCAGCCCCAGCATTTT. This encodes CASSQQGGNQPQHF.

A remark on this clone: An end of the junction differs from the germline gene, which may be a read error. The gene calls are TRBV6-1 and TRBJ2-4; the match to TRBD2 covers 8 bases. Germline lookup yields CDR1 MNHNS and CDR2 SASEGT. The CDR3 length is 12 residues. CDR3 bases: TGTGCCAGCAGTGTAGCGGGACTAGGGGGAGACTTC. Translated: CASSVAGLGGDF.

The chain couples TRBV6-5 to TRBJ1-4, with 9 bases lining up with TRBD1. Per the germline V gene, CDR1 is MNHEY and CDR2 is SVGAGI. The V and J ends lost 6 bases and 8 bases, in that order; junction bases with no gene match: 7. CDR3 length: 14 amino acids. The CDR3 DNA follows: TGTGCCAGCAGCCGGACAGGGGAAAGCGAAAAACTGTTTTTT. Its protein product is CASSRTGESEKLFF.

The chain joins TRBV6-6 to TRBJ2-1; D might be TRBD1 (6 bases). The germline V and J ends were trimmed by 6 bases and 2 bases, with 11 bases remaining between them. This CDR3 contains 14 residues. Per the germline V gene, CDR1 is MNHNY and CDR2 is SVGAGI (reference sequence). The CDR3 region is CASSQGQPYNEQFF. The CDR3 DNA follows: TGTGCCAGCAGCCAGGGGCAACCCTACAATGAGCAGTTCTTC.

The V and J genes are TRBV6-2 or TRBV6-3 and TRBJ2-7; 12 nucleotides agree with TRBD2. Germline CDR1 reads MNHEY; CDR2 reads SVGEGT. This CDR3 region has 17 residues. Germline trimming cut 0 bases from V and 7 bases from J; bases unmatched to any gene: 10. This chain's CDR3 is CASSYSPGRLAGGEQYF. As DNA, the CDR3 is TGTGCCAGCAGTTACTCGCCGGGGAGGCTAGCGGGAGGGGAGCAGTACTTC.

The genes are TRBV15 and TRBJ1-5; 9 bases align to TRBD1. V gave up 1 base and J gave up 5 bases; unmatched junction bases: 9. Germline loops: CDR1 LNHNV, CDR2 YYDKDF (reference sequence). The CDR3 totals 17 residues. In nucleotides, the CDR3 is TGTGCCACCAGCAGAGGCACGGGACAGGGAGCCGATCAGCCCCAGCATTTT. Amino acid sequence: CATSRGTGQGADQPQHF.

In the case of this clone: This sample includes further DNA sequences coding for the same CDR3. CDR3 loop: CASSESSGYTGELFF. The CDR3 bases are TGTGCCAGCAGTGAGTCTAGCGGGTACACCGGGGAGCTGTTTTTT. This rearrangement joins TRBV2 to TRBJ2-2; 8 bases agree with TRBD2. This CDR3 has 15 amino acids. The J segment lost 3 bases and the V segment lost 3 bases, leaving 3 bases of the junction unmatched. Germline V CDR1 and CDR2: SNHLY, FYNNEI.

V gene TRBV25-1 combines with J gene TRBJ1-6; unclear D gene. The CDR3 length is 18 residues. The V gene's germline CDR1 is MGHDK and CDR2 SYGVNS. V was cut by 0 bases and J by 7 bases, with 19 bases left in between. The CDR3 bases are TGTGCCAGCAGTGAATATATCCAAGACGGCGGAGCGAATTCACCCCTCCACTTT. Its protein product is CASSEYIQDGGANSPLHF. The whole variable domain, filled in from reference TRBV25-1 and TRBJ1-6, reads EADIYQTPRYLVIGTGKKITLECSQTMGHDKMYWYQQDPGMELHLIHYSYGVNSTEKGDLSSESTVSRIRTEHFPLTLESARPSHTSQYLCASSEYIQDGGANSPLHFGNGTRLTVT.

The rearrangement links TRBV6-2 or TRBV6-3 to TRBJ2-2; D is unclear. From germline, CDR1 is MNHEY and CDR2 SVGEGT. Trimming stripped 3 bases from V and 6 bases from J, with 20 bases between. The CDR3 covers 17 residues. CDR3 nucleotide sequence: TGTGCCAGCAGTTATTCTGTTGTGGGCCTTCCTCCCGGGGAGCTGTTTTTT. Encoded protein: CASSYSVVGLPPGELFF.

This chain links TRBV20-1 with TRBJ1-5, with 8 bases that match TRBD1. Germline trimming cut 6 bases from V and 2 bases from J; bases unmatched to any gene: 6. There are 14 residues in the CDR3. CDR1 is DFQATT and CDR2 is SNEGSKA in the germline V gene (reference sequence). The CDR3 bases are TGCAGTGCCAGTCCACAGGGGGGCAATCAGCCCCAGCATTTT. It codes for CSASPQGGNQPQHF.

The chain combines TRBV4-2 with TRBJ2-1, with a weak D call TRBD2 (5 bases). From germline, CDR1 is LGHNA and CDR2 YNFKEQ. This CDR3 has 13 amino acids. Trimming removed 7 bases from V and 10 bases from J, with 17 bases in between. The CDR3 spells CASTHFRDNEQFF. The CDR3 nucleotides read TGTGCCAGCACCCACTTCCGGGATAACGAGCAGTTCTTC.

The gene calls are TRBV12-3 or TRBV12-4 and TRBJ1-1; D remains ambiguous. V was cut by 1 base and J by 11 bases, with 14 bases left in between. The CDR3 has 13 amino acids. CDR3 sequence reads: CASSLEVAYQAFF. The CDR3 DNA reads as TGTGCCAGCAGTTTAGAAGTTGCTTACCAGGCTTTCTTT.